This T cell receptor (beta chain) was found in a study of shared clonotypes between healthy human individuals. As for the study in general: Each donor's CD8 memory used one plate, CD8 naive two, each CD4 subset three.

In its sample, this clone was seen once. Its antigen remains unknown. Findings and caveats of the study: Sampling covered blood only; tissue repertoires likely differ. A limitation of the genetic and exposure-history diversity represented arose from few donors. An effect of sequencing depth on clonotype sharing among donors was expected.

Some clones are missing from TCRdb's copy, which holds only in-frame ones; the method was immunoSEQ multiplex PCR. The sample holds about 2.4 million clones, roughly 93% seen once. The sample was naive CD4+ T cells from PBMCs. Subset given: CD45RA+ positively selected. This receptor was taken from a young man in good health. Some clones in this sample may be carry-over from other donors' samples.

The CDR3 DNA is TGTGCCAGCAGTCCCCCATACGGAAGCTCTGGAAACACCATATATTTT. Residues: CASSPPYGSSGNTIYF. The V and J genes are TRBV28 and TRBJ1-3; D gene unclear. V dropped 5 bases and J dropped 0 bases, with 14 bases sitting between them. The CDR3 covers 16 residues. Germline-derived CDR1 and CDR2 are MDHEN and SYDVKM. Complete variable domain (other parts from reference TRBV28 and TRBJ1-3): DVKVTQSSRYLVKRTGEKVFLECVQDMDHENMFWYRQDPGLGLRLIYFSYDVKMKEKGDIPEGYSVSREKKERFSLILESASTNQTSMYLCASSPPYGSSGNTIYFGEGSWLTVV.